The rows below give T cell receptor beta chains drawn from one sample of a study of cytomegalovirus exposure and HLA in healthy donors. TCRdb keeps only in-frame clones here, not all; method: immunoSEQ multiplex PCR. The sample holds about 180,000 clones; about 72% are singletons and the top ten take under 2.5%. The sample taken for sequencing was PBMCs. These receptors all come from a human donor in good health. CDR3s include the opening cysteine and the closing phenylalanine or tryptophan. A D gene is named only where the DNA matches it firmly. Clone size, where shown, is once, few, many, or a class for clones that have expanded.

V gene	clone size	D gene	J gene	CDR3 DNA	CDR3 protein
TRBV30	-	TRBD1	TRBJ1-1	TGTGCCTGGACCCAGGGGGCCGGGTACACTGAAGCTTTCTTT	CAWTQGAGYTEAFF
TRBV7-2	-	TRBD1	TRBJ1-2	TGTGCCAGCAGCCGGACAACCGGACAGGGATATGGCTACACCTTC	CASSRTTGQGYGYTF
TRBV7-3	-	TRBD2	TRBJ2-2	TGTGCCAGCAGCTTAAATTCGGGGGGGACAAGCACCGGGGAGCTGTTTTTT	CASSLNSGGTSTGELFF
TRBV6-6	-	-	TRBJ2-7	TGTGCCAGCAGTTCCCCCGACAGTTCCTACGAGCAGTACTTC	CASSSPDSSYEQYF
TRBV4-1	few	-	TRBJ1-1	TGCGCCAGCAGCGCCTCCCGGTGGGGGGGCACTGAAGCTTTCTTT	CASSASRWGGTEAFF
TRBV29-1	few	TRBD1	TRBJ2-7	TGCAGCGTAGGACAGGGGACTTACGAGCAGTACTTC	CSVGQGTYEQYF
TRBV4-1	-	TRBD2	TRBJ2-3	TGCGCCAGCAGCCAAGAGTCGGCCGGGACTAGCGGTTCAGATACGCAGTATTTT	CASSQESAGTSGSDTQYF
TRBV9	many	-	TRBJ1-4	TGTGCCAGCAGCGTAGCTTACAGGGCAACTAATGAAAAACTGTTTTTT	CASSVAYRATNEKLFF
TRBV5-5	-	-	TRBJ1-1	TGTGCCAGCAGCCAACGGGACACGAGCACTGAAGCTTTCTTT	CASSQRDTSTEAFF
TRBV5-1	-	-	TRBJ2-2	TGCGCCAGCAGCTTTGGTGAGAGCGCCGGGGAGCTGTTTTTT	CASSFGESAGELFF
TRBV12-5	-	TRBD2	TRBJ2-1	TGTGCTAGTGGCTTCCTAGCGGGGGGACTCAATGAGCAGTTCTTC	CASGFLAGGLNEQFF
TRBV12-5	-	TRBD2	TRBJ2-5	TGTGCTAGTGGGATTGGACTAGCGGAGACCCAGTACTTC	CASGIGLAETQYF
TRBV19	once	TRBD1	TRBJ1-1	TGTGCCAGTAGCGCCCGTCGAGGGACAGGGGAGACTGAAGCTTTCTTT	CASSARRGTGETEAFF
TRBV2	-	TRBD1	TRBJ2-5	TGTGCCAGCAGTGCTTGGGACAGGGCAGAGACCCAGTACTTC	CASSAWDRAETQYF
TRBV5-6	-	-	TRBJ2-7	TGTGCCAGCAGCAAAGGACAGCCGCAGTACTTC	CASSKGQPQYF
TRBV28	-	-	TRBJ2-2	TGTGCCAGCATCCCGTGGGGGGACACCGGGGAGCTGTTTTTT	CASIPWGDTGELFF
TRBV6-1	-	TRBD1	TRBJ1-2	TGTGCCAGCAGTCCGACAGGGAACTATGGCTACACCTTC	CASSPTGNYGYTF